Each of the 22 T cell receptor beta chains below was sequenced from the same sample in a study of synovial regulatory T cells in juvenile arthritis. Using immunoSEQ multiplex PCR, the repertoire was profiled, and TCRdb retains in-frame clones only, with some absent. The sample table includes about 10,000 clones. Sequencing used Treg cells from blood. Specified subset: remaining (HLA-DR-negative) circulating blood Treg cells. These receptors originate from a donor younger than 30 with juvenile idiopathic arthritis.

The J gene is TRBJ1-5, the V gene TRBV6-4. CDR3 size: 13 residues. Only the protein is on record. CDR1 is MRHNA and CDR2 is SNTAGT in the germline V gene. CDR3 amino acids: CASSMGGYQPQHF.

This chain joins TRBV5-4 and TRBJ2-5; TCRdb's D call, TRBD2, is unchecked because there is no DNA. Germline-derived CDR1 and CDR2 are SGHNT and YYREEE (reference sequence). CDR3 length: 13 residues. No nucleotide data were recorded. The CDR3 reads CASSWASGETQYF. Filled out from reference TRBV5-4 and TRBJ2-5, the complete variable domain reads ETGVTQSPTHLIKTRGQQVTLRCSSQSGHNTVSWYQQALGQGPQFIFQYYREEENGRGNFPPRFSGLQFPNYSSELNVNALELDDSALYLCASSWASGETQYFGPGTRLLVL.

CDR3 in amino acids: CASSVDEGLGYTF. The V and J genes are TRBV9 and TRBJ1-2. The CDR3 contains 13 residues. The record lacks a DNA sequence. Per germline, CDR1 SGDLS and CDR2 YYNGEE.

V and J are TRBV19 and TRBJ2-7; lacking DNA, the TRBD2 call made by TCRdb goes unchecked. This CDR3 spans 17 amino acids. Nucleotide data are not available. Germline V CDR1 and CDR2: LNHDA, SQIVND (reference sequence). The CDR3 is CASSITLLAGRAYEQYF.

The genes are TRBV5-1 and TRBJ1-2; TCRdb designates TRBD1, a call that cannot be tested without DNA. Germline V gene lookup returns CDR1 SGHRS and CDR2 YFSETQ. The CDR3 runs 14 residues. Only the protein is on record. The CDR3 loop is CASSRGDRAYGYTF.

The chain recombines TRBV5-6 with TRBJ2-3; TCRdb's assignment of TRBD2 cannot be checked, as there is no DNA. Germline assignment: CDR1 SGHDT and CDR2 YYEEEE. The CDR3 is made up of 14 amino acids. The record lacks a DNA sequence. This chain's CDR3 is CASSLDFGTDTQYF.

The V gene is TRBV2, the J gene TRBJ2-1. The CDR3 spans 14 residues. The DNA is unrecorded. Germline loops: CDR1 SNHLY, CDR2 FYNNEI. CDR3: CASTGDGSYNEQFF.

This chain's CDR3 is CASSLDRYSAEAFF. The J gene is TRBJ1-1, the V gene TRBV11-2. The CDR3 has 14 amino acids. No DNA was logged. Germline CDR1 reads SGHAT; CDR2 reads FQNNGV.

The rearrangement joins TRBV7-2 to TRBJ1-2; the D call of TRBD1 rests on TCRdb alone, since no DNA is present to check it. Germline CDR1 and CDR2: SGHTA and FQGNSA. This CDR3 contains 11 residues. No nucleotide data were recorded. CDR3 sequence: CASRRGFGYTF.

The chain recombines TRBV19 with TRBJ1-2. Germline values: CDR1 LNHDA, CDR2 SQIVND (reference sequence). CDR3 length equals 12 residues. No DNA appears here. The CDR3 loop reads CASRSPPKGYTF.

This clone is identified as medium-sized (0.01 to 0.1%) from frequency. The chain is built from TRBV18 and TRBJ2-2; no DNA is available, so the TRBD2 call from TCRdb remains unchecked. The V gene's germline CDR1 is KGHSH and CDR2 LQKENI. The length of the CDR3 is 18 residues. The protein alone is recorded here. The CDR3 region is CASSPPKLGLAQTGELFF.

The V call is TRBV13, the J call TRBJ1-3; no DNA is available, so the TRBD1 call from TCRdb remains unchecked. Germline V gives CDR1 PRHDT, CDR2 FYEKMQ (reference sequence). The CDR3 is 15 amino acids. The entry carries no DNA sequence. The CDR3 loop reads CASSLGWTAGNTIYF. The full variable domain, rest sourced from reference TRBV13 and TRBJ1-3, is AAGVIQSPRHLIKEKRETATLKCYPIPRHDTVYWYQQGPGQDPQFLISFYEKMQSDKGSIPDRFSAQQFSDYHSELNMSSLELGDSALYFCASSLGWTAGNTIYFGEGSWLTVV.

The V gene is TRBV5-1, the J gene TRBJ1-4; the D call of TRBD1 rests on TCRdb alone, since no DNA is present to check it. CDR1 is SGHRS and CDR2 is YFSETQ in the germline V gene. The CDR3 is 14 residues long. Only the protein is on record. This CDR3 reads CASSLGQGHEKLFF. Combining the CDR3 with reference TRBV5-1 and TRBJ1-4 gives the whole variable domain KAGVTQTPRYLIKTRGQQVTLSCSPISGHRSVSWYQQTPGQGLQFLFEYFSETQRNKGNFPGRFSGRQFSNSRSEMNVSTLELGDSALYLCASSLGQGHEKLFFGSGTQLSVL.

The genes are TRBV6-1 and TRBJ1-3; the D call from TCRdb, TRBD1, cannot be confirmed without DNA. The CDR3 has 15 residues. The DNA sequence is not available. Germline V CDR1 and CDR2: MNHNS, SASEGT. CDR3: CASSETGRAGNTIYF.

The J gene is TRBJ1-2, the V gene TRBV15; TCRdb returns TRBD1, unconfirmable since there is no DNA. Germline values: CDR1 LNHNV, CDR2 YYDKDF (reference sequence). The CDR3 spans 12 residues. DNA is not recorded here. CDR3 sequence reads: CATSKGGYGYTF.

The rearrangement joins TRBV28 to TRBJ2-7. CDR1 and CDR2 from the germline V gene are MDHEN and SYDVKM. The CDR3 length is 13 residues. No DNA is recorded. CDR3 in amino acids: CASSPGGTYEQYF.

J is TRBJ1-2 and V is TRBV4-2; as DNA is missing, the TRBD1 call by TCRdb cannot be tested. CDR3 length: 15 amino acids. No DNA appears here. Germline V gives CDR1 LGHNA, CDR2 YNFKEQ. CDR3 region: CASSQGGQGNYGYTF.

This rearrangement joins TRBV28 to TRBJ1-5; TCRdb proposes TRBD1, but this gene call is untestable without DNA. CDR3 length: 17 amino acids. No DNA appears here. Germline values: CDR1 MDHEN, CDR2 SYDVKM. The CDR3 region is CASSFPPSGLGNQPQHF.

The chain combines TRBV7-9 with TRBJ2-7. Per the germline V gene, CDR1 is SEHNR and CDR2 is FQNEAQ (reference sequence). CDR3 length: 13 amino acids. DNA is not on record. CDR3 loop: CASSPKTSYEQYF.

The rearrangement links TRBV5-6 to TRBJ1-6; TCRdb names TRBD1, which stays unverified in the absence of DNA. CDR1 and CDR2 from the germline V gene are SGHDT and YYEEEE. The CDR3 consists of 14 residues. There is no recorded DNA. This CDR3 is CASSVGGPVPPLHF.

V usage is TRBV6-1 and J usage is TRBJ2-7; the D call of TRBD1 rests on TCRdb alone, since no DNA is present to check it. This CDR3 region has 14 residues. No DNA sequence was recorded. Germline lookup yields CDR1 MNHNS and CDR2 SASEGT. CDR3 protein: CASSAGRSSYEQYF.

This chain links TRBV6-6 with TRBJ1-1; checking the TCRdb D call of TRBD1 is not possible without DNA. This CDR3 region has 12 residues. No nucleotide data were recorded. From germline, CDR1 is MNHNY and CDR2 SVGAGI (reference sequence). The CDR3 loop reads CASLRMTDEAFF.